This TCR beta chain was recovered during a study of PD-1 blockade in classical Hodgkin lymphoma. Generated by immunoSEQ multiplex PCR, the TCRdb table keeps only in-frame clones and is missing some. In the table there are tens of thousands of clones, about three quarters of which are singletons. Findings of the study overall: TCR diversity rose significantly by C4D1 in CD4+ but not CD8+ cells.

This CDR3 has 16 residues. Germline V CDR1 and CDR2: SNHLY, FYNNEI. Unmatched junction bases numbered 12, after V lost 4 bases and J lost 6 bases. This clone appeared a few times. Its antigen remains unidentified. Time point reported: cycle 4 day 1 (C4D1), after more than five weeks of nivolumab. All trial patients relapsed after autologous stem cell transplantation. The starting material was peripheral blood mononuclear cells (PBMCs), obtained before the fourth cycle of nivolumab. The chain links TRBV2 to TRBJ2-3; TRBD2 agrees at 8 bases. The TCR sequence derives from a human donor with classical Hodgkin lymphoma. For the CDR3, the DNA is TGTGCCAGCAGTGTCCATAGCGGGACCCGATGGGATACGCAGTATTTT. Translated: CASSVHSGTRWDTQYF.